The next 13 T cell receptor beta chains were all read from a single sample in a study of PD-1 blockade in classical Hodgkin lymphoma. TCRdb keeps only in-frame clones here, not all; method: immunoSEQ multiplex PCR. The sample comprises about 62,000 clones, around 88% of which are singletons, and under 15% rests with the top ten. After autologous stem cell transplantation all patients relapsed, and prior brentuximab vedotin exposure differed between cohorts. The sample here was peripheral blood mononuclear cells (PBMCs), taken at baseline. The receptor source for this set is a human donor with classical Hodgkin lymphoma.

The CDR3 reads CASSVQGSSYEQYF. The CDR3 nucleotides read TGTGCCAGCAGCGTACAGGGGAGCTCCTACGAGCAGTACTTC. The chain employs TRBV9 and TRBJ2-7, with D possibly being TRBD1 (6 bases). In germline, CDR1 is SGDLS, CDR2 YYNGEE. Trimming pared 1 base from V and 0 bases from J, leaving 8 bases between. The CDR3 contains 14 residues.

This chain joins TRBV19 and TRBJ1-4, with TRBD1 as a possible D gene (5 bases). CDR3 length: 14 amino acids. V lost 4 bases, J lost 4 bases, and 10 bases lay in between. Germline V CDR1 and CDR2: LNHDA, SQIVND (reference sequence). The CDR3 nucleotides read TGTGCCAGTAGTACGCAGAGGGGTAATGAAAAACTGTTTTTT. It translates to CASSTQRGNEKLFF. Drawing the rest from reference TRBV19 and TRBJ1-4, the complete variable domain is DGGITQSPKYLFRKEGQNVTLSCEQNLNHDAMYWYRQDPGQGLRLIYYSQIVNDFQKGDIAEGYSVSREKKESFPLTVTSAQKNPTAFYLCASSTQRGNEKLFFGSGTQLSVL.

The rearrangement uses TRBV7-9 and TRBJ2-2; 9 bases map to TRBD1. This CDR3 is 18 amino acids long. Germline lookup yields CDR1 SEHNR and CDR2 FQNEAQ (reference sequence). V trimming: 5 bases; J trimming: 0 bases; junction bases outside the gene matches: 10. The CDR3 bases are TGTGCCAGCAGCCCCGCGACGGGACAGGGAGCGAACACCGGGGAGCTGTTTTTT. Protein sequence: CASSPATGQGANTGELFF.

The chain links TRBV15 to TRBJ2-1; D may be TRBD1 (7 bases). The length of the CDR3 is 14 residues. Germline assignment: CDR1 LNHNV and CDR2 YYDKDF (reference sequence). V lost 6 bases to trimming and J lost 6 bases, with 15 bases between them. The CDR3 bases are TGTGCCACCAGGGAGAGGGGGCGGGGCAATGAGCAGTTCTTC. This codes for CATRERGRGNEQFF.

The chain joins TRBV11-2 to TRBJ1-2, with D unclear. CDR1 is SGHAT and CDR2 is FQNNGV in the germline V gene. CDR3 length: 13 amino acids. V was cut by 5 bases and J by 1 base, with 8 bases left in between. The CDR3 loop reads CASSPQVNYGYTF. CDR3 coding DNA: TGTGCCAGCAGCCCACAAGTTAACTATGGCTACACCTTC. Full variable domain (outside the CDR3, taken from reference TRBV11-2 and TRBJ1-2): EAGVAQSPRYKIIEKRQSVAFWCNPISGHATLYWYQQILGQGPKLLIQFQNNGVVDDSQLPKDRFSAERLKGVDSTLKIQPAKLEDSAVYLCASSPQVNYGYTFGSGTRLTVV.

This clone was seen more than once but under ten times. The chain recombines TRBV6-5 with TRBJ2-2; 8 bases are shared with TRBD1. The CDR3 sequence is 15 residues long. The germline gives CDR1 MNHEY, CDR2 SVGAGI. J lost 2 bases, V lost 6 bases, and 5 bases had no gene match. The CDR3 DNA is TGTGCCAGCAGGATCGGACAGGGAAACACCGGGGAGCTGTTTTTT. Amino acids: CASRIGQGNTGELFF.

This chain connects TRBV9 to TRBJ2-5; D tentatively fits TRBD1 or TRBD2 (5 bases each). Trimming pared 4 bases from V and 3 bases from J, leaving 13 bases between. Germline CDR1 is SGDLS and CDR2 is YYNGEE. The CDR3 is 14 residues long. CDR3 DNA: TGTGCCAGCAGCCTCCGGGACGAAGAAGAGACCCAGTACTTC. This translates into CASSLRDEEETQYF.

The gene calls are TRBV2 and TRBJ2-7, with TRBD1 matching 11 bases. V shed 5 bases and J 3 bases; nucleotides not matched to a gene: 3. Germline CDR1 reads SNHLY; CDR2 reads FYNNEI. The length of the CDR3 is 14 residues. The CDR3 here is CASSLGQGGYEQYF. CDR3 DNA: TGTGCCAGCAGTTTGGGACAGGGGGGCTACGAGCAGTACTTC.

This chain connects TRBV15 to TRBJ2-2, with unresolved D. Germline-derived CDR1 and CDR2 are LNHNV and YYDKDF (reference sequence). CDR3 length: 14 residues. With 6 bases removed from V and 4 bases from J, the gap between germline ends came to 12 bases. The CDR3 nucleotides read TGTGCCACCAGTGCCCAGCGCGCCACCGGGGAGCTGTTTTTT. It encodes CATSAQRATGELFF. The complete variable domain, with remaining parts taken from reference TRBV15 and TRBJ2-2, reads DAMVIQNPRYQVTQFGKPVTLSCSQTLNHNVMYWYQQKSSQAPKLLFHYYDKDFNNEADTPDNFQSRRPNTSFCFLDIRSPGLGDTAMYLCATSAQRATGELFFGEGSRLTVL.

The chain links TRBV10-3 to TRBJ2-1; 7 bases line up with TRBD2. CDR1 and CDR2 from the germline V gene are ENHRY and SYGVKD. After removal of 6 bases from V and 2 bases from J, the junction contained 13 bases not matched to a gene. This CDR3 is built from 17 residues. CDR3 amino acids: CAISLVYLGGAYNEQFF. The CDR3 coding sequence is TGTGCCATCAGCCTTGTGTATTTGGGGGGGGCCTACAATGAGCAGTTCTTC.

This sequence joins TRBV6-5 and TRBJ1-2, with 8 bases lining up with TRBD1. CDR1 and CDR2 (germline): MNHEY, SVGAGI. The CDR3 runs to 14 residues. Trimming cost V 10 bases and J 7 bases; bases outside gene matches: 14. The CDR3 is CAIRTGKNFRGYTF. CDR3 in DNA: TGTGCCATCAGGACAGGGAAAAATTTCCGTGGCTACACCTTC.

The chain combines TRBV14 with TRBJ1-5, with 8 positions matching TRBD1. The CDR3 totals 19 residues. The V gene end was trimmed by 3 bases and the J gene end by 0 bases; junction bases not matched to a gene: 13. CDR1 is SGHDN and CDR2 is FVKESK in the germline V gene. In DNA form, the CDR3 reads TGTGCCAGCAGCCACGGACAGGGCAGGAGAAAAGGTAGCAATCAGCCCCAGCATTTT. It yields the protein CASSHGQGRRKGSNQPQHF.

The chain combines TRBV7-2 with TRBJ1-1; D ambiguous. V was cut by 4 bases and J by 7 bases, with 13 bases left in between. Germline V CDR1 and CDR2: SGHTA, FQGNSA. The CDR3 runs to 13 residues. This CDR3 reads CASSSTWRDEAFF. In nucleotides, the CDR3 is TGTGCCAGCAGCTCCACCTGGAGGGATGAAGCTTTCTTT. The full variable domain, in which reference TRBV7-2 and TRBJ1-1 provide the parts outside the CDR3, is GAGVSQSPSNKVTEKGKDVELRCDPISGHTALYWYRQSLGQGLEFLIYFQGNSAPDKSGLPSDRFSAERTGGSVSTLTIQRTQQEDSAVYLCASSSTWRDEAFFGQGTRLTVV.